This TCR beta chain comes out of a study of blood T cell repertoires in COVID-19. Study background: Sources were T cells, B-cell-depleted T cells, or PBMCs; the material itself was cDNA or gDNA.

This CDR3 has 14 residues. Germline V CDR1 and CDR2: SGHTA, FQGTGA. The trim removed 3 bases at V and 6 bases at J, leaving 5 bases unmatched. Method: immunoSEQ multiplex PCR; TCRdb's copy keeps in-frame clones and lacks some. Counted here are roughly 250,000 clones, around 88% occurring once; the ten biggest clones make up 0.95% to 1.5%. This chain joins TRBV7-3 and TRBJ1-1; 9 bases line up with TRBD1. Input material: PBMCs or T cells enriched from blood (not recorded which). This sequence was found in a woman aged 40 to 55 with acute COVID-19. CDR3 coding DNA: TGTGCCAGCAGCTTCACAGGGGGCGCCCCTGAAGCTTTCTTT. Its protein is CASSFTGGAPEAFF.